The present entry profiles one TCR beta chain with its context. Its antigen is still unknown. The data were taken from a study of beta chain features in type 1 diabetes. Study conclusions and caveats: A definitive answer on HLA type influencing TCRB rearrangement was not reached here. In type 1 diabetes patients, VDJ junctions had fewer insertions; deletions at these junctions were more frequent. Moderately but significantly shorter TCRB CDR3s were found in Type 1 diabetes patients in all four CD4+ subsets.

Since all of the isolated RNA was reverse transcribed, expressed TCRB transcripts were what got sequenced. The assay was immunoSEQ multiplex PCR, and TCRdb's table has in-frame clones only and misses some. The sample has approximately 240,000 clones, 15% to 20% seen once; the top ten hold approximately 0.081%. Once sorted, every population was more than 95% pure. Germline assignment: CDR1 SQVTM and CDR2 ANQGSEA. V shed 6 bases and J 7 bases; nucleotides not matched to a gene: 11. This CDR3 has 14 residues. Specimen: naive CD4+ T cells from blood. The source of this sequence is a man between 25 and 39 years old with type 1 diabetes. The chain is built from TRBV29-1 and TRBJ1-5; TRBD1 matches at 8 bases. The CDR3 spells CSVGQGMGRQPQHF. CDR3 coding DNA: TGCAGCGTCGGACAGGGAATGGGACGCCAGCCCCAGCATTTT.